The 2 T cell receptor beta chains below all came from one sample that was sequenced in a study of T cell responses to AZD1222 COVID-19 vaccine. Clones were read by immunoSEQ multiplex PCR, and TCRdb kept only the in-frame ones, dropping some. This table holds around 120,000 clones, around nine tenths found once. The sample was peripheral blood, taken on day 0 of AZD1222 vaccination. The receptors were gathered from an adult in good health.

The chain recombines TRBV21-1 with TRBJ2-1; the listed D gene, TRBD2, was not tested against the DNA. TRBV21-1 is flagged as a pseudogene. The CDR3 runs to 18 residues. CDR3 sequence: CASSKELTSGGYYNEQFF. Here the CDR3 DNA reads TGTGCCAGCAGCAAAGAATTAACTAGCGGGGGGTACTACAATGAGCAGTTCTTC.

This clone was recorded a few times. The chain carries TRBV10-1 and TRBJ1-1; D ambiguous. V lost 1 base to trimming and J lost 10 bases, with 13 bases between them. This CDR3 is 13 amino acids long. The germline gives CDR1 WNHNN, CDR2 SYGVQD (reference sequence). The CDR3 DNA reads as TGCGCCAGCAGTGAGTTTGAAAGGTTCGGAGCTTTCTTT. Translation gives CASSEFERFGAFF.